This T cell receptor beta chain stems from a study of cytomegalovirus exposure and HLA in healthy donors. Study-wide context: Earlier findings included nearly 120 million unique TCR beta sequences obtained from 150 million to 200 million T cells.

Trimming took 4 bases from V and 3 from J; bases not matched to a gene: 4. CDR1 is SGHRS, CDR2 YFSETQ, per germline. The CDR3 runs to 16 residues. Turning to this clone: The target antigen is unknown.

Regarding the study as a whole: The productive fraction for most TCR beta V segments was about 90% or about 30% in an earlier analysis. Across donors, presence/absence analyses took sequencing depth to be roughly uniform. While the bulk of TCR sequences proved rare, some public TCRs turned up in many donors.

Amplification used 60 Vbeta primers and 13 Jbeta primers. The data were produced by immunoSEQ multiplex PCR, yet TCRdb's version contains in-frame clones alone and is incomplete. Of fewer than 250,000 clones listed, 70% to 80% are singletons. The clonotype was recovered from a woman aged 50 to 60 in good health and CMV-seronegative. The sample was PBMCs. This sequence joins TRBV5-1 and TRBJ2-7; 16 bases line up with TRBD2. Written as DNA, the CDR3 is TGCGCCAGCAGCCCGGGACTAGCGGGGGGGAGCTACGAGCAGTACTTC. Protein product: CASSPGLAGGSYEQYF. Drawing the rest from reference TRBV5-1 and TRBJ2-7, the complete variable domain is KAGVTQTPRYLIKTRGQQVTLSCSPISGHRSVSWYQQTPGQGLQFLFEYFSETQRNKGNFPGRFSGRQFSNSRSEMNVSTLELGDSALYLCASSPGLAGGSYEQYFGPGTRLTVT.